This is a list of T cell receptor beta chains from one sample in a study of blood T cell repertoires in COVID-19. Profiling relied on immunoSEQ multiplex PCR, and the TCRdb table lists in-frame clones only, not all of them. This table holds about 30,000 clones, approximately 86% found once. Specimen: peripheral blood. These receptor sequences come from a human donor in a cohort sampled during active COVID-19. The CDR3 runs from the conserved cysteine through the conserved F or W. The D gene is left open where the match is weak. Clone size is shown for a subset of rows, as once, few, many or a class of expanded clone.

>TRBV2|TRBJ1-2|NA|NA
CASSVSGYTF
TGTGCCAGCAGTGTGAGCGGCTACACCTTC
>TRBV19|TRBJ2-5|TRBD2|NA
CASSMLAGGPAETQYF
TGTGCCAGTAGTATGCTAGCGGGGGGGCCGGCAGAGACCCAGTACTTC
>TRBV30|TRBJ1-1|TRBD1|NA
CAWSDRGTEAFF
TGTGCCTGGAGTGACAGGGGCACTGAAGCTTTCTTT
>TRBV28|TRBJ1-1|TRBD1|NA
CASSSVSFTGGRTEAFF
TGTGCCAGCAGTTCAGTCTCCTTTACAGGGGGCCGGACTGAAGCTTTCTTT
>TRBV6-5|TRBJ2-1|TRBD1|NA
CASTRGHYNEQFF
TGTGCCAGCACCAGGGGGCATTACAATGAGCAGTTCTTC
>TRBV7-8|TRBJ2-7|TRBD1|once
CASSLTGTYEQYF
TGTGCCAGCAGCCTGACAGGGACCTACGAGCAGTACTTC
>TRBV27|TRBJ1-4|TRBD1|NA
CASKPGQINEKLFF
TGTGCCAGCAAACCGGGACAGATTAATGAAAAACTGTTTTTT
>TRBV2|TRBJ2-3|NA|NA
CASSEAPFDTQYF
TGTGCCAGCAGTGAAGCCCCTTTTGATACGCAGTATTTT
>TRBV5-1|TRBJ2-5|TRBD2|NA
CASSFGGRGDQETQYF
TGCGCCAGCAGCTTTGGGGGGCGGGGGGACCAAGAGACCCAGTACTTC
>TRBV27|TRBJ1-6|NA|NA
CASSVQGYGLSPLHF
TGTGCCAGCAGTGTACAGGGTTATGGCCTTTCACCCCTCCACTTT
>TRBV7-9|TRBJ1-3|NA|NA
CASSPTGGVGNTIYF
TGTGCCAGCAGCCCCACGGGGGGGGTCGGAAACACCATATATTTT
>TRBV19|TRBJ1-4|NA|NA
CASSILKGASEKLFF
TGTGCCAGTAGTATCCTGAAGGGAGCTAGTGAAAAACTGTTTTTT
>TRBV19|TRBJ1-6|NA|few
CASSVGQNSPLHF
TGTGCCAGTAGTGTCGGACAGAATTCACCCCTCCACTTT
>TRBV15|TRBJ1-5|NA|NA
CATSRDPPGANQPQHF
TGTGCCACCAGCAGAGATCCGCCAGGGGCCAATCAGCCCCAGCATTTT
>TRBV5-1|TRBJ2-2|NA|NA
CASRTTGMNTGELFF
TGCGCCAGCCGAACTACAGGGATGAACACCGGGGAGCTGTTTTTT
>TRBV5-4|TRBJ1-3|TRBD1|NA
CASSLSGTDSGNTIYF
TGTGCCAGCAGCTTGTCCGGGACAGACTCTGGAAACACCATATATTTT
>TRBV6-1|TRBJ2-1|NA|NA
CASSEGVRSGFF
TGTGCCAGCAGTGAAGGGGTTAGGAGTGGGTTCTTC
>TRBV6-5|TRBJ2-1|TRBD2|NA
CASSSSGGGYNEQFF
TGTGCCAGCAGTTCTAGCGGGGGGGGTTACAATGAGCAGTTCTTC
>TRBV11-1|TRBJ2-1|TRBD1|NA
CASSLWTGDNEQFF
TGTGCCAGCAGCTTATGGACAGGGGACAATGAGCAGTTCTTC
>TRBV15|TRBJ2-1|TRBD2|NA
CATSKGSRLAGNEQFF
TGTGCCACCAGCAAGGGTTCTCGACTAGCGGGGAATGAGCAGTTCTTC
>TRBV7-9|TRBJ2-3|NA|NA
CASSLSGTDTQYF
TGTGCCAGCAGCTTATCGGGCACAGATACGCAGTATTTT
>TRBV5-6|TRBJ1-2|NA|NA
CASSLLQGAYGYTF
TGTGCCAGCAGCTTGTTACAGGGTGCATATGGCTACACCTTC
>TRBV13|TRBJ2-3|NA|NA
CASSLRGAGARGNTQYF
TGTGCCAGCAGCTTAAGGGGGGCGGGGGCCAGGGGTAATACGCAGTATTTT
>TRBV6-5|TRBJ1-2|NA|NA
CASSSTGSYTF
TGTGCCAGCAGTTCTACAGGGAGCTACACCTTC
>TRBV7-2|TRBJ2-3|NA|NA
CASSLVASNTDTQYF
TGTGCCAGCAGCTTAGTGGCCTCCAACACAGATACGCAGTATTTT
>TRBV12-3/TRBV12-4|TRBJ2-1|NA|NA
CASSFDSYNEQFF
TGTGCCAGCAGTTTTGACAGCTACAATGAGCAGTTCTTC
>TRBV11-2|TRBJ2-1|TRBD1|NA
CASSVNRGDYYEQFF
TGTGCCAGCAGCGTCAACAGGGGAGACTATTATGAGCAGTTCTTC
>TRBV6-5|TRBJ2-7|TRBD1|NA
CASREDRTPSYEQYF
TGTGCCAGCAGAGAGGACAGGACCCCCTCCTACGAGCAGTACTTC
>TRBV11-2|TRBJ2-7|TRBD1|NA
CASSPIARGQGRGYEQYF
TGTGCCAGCAGCCCCATCGCTAGAGGACAGGGCAGGGGCTACGAGCAGTACTTC
>TRBV7-2|TRBJ2-2|NA|NA
CASSADSTNTGELFF
TGTGCCAGCAGCGCGGACAGTACGAACACCGGGGAGCTGTTTTTT
>TRBV6-6|TRBJ1-2|NA|NA
CASNTGYGYTF
TGTGCCAGCAATACAGGCTATGGCTACACCTTC
>TRBV6-5|TRBJ2-2|NA|NA
CASARANTGELFF
TGTGCCAGTGCCAGGGCGAACACCGGGGAGCTGTTTTTT
>TRBV2|TRBJ1-3|NA|NA
CASSTVGAGNTIYF
TGTGCCAGCAGTACCGTTGGGGCCGGAAACACCATATATTTT
>TRBV29-1|TRBJ1-1|NA|NA
CSVAAEPNTEAFF
TGCAGCGTTGCGGCGGAACCGAACACTGAAGCTTTCTTT
>TRBV15|TRBJ2-1|TRBD2|NA
CATSRDPSGGAVNEQFF
TGTGCCACCAGCAGAGATCCTAGCGGGGGGGCGGTGAATGAGCAGTTCTTC
>TRBV4-1|TRBJ1-5|TRBD1|NA
CASSQVTQGDQPQHF
TGCGCCAGCAGCCAAGTCACACAGGGGGACCAGCCCCAGCATTTT
>TRBV5-1|TRBJ1-1|NA|NA
CASSPGRQSNTEAFF
TGCGCCAGCAGTCCCGGGCGACAGTCGAACACTGAAGCTTTCTTT
>TRBV9|TRBJ1-3|NA|NA
CASSVGGISGNTIYF
TGTGCCAGCAGCGTAGGAGGGATCTCTGGAAACACCATATATTTT
>TRBV3-1/TRBV3-2|TRBJ2-7|NA|NA
CASSSRDSTYEQYF
TGTGCCAGCAGCTCCCGGGACTCGACCTACGAGCAGTACTTC
>TRBV30|TRBJ2-1|TRBD2|NA
CAWSTSGGVPYNEQFF
TGTGCCTGGAGTACTAGCGGGGGCGTCCCCTACAATGAGCAGTTCTTC
>TRBV7-9|TRBJ1-1|NA|few
CASSPFKGLLNTEAFF
TGTGCCAGCAGCCCGTTCAAGGGACTGCTGAACACTGAAGCTTTCTTT
>TRBV18|TRBJ1-1|NA|NA
CASSSGFVGAKAFF
TGTGCCAGCTCATCGGGCTTTGTGGGGGCAAAAGCTTTCTTT
>TRBV5-1|TRBJ1-1|TRBD1|NA
CASSLNGQGATNSEAFF
TGCGCCAGCAGCCTAAACGGACAGGGGGCTACTAACTCTGAAGCTTTCTTT
>TRBV29-1|TRBJ2-7|NA|NA
CSVEEARGYEQYF
TGCAGCGTTGAAGAGGCCAGAGGATACGAGCAGTACTTC
>TRBV5-1|TRBJ2-5|TRBD2|once
CASSLVLLAGETQYF
TGCGCCAGCAGCTTGGTCCTTCTAGCGGGGGAGACCCAGTACTTC
>TRBV5-1|TRBJ2-1|TRBD2|NA
CASSMGLANEQFF
TGCGCCAGCAGCATGGGACTAGCCAATGAGCAGTTCTTC
>TRBV5-5|TRBJ1-2|NA|once
CASRRGPMTNYGYTF
TGTGCCAGCAGGCGGGGACCGATGACTAACTATGGCTACACCTTC
>TRBV7-3|TRBJ2-3|NA|NA
CASSPLPGLASTDTQYF
TGTGCCAGCAGCCCACTCCCCGGTCTAGCGAGCACAGATACGCAGTATTTT
>TRBV30|TRBJ2-5|NA|NA
CAWSVGGGRRETQYF
TGTGCCTGGAGTGTAGGGGGGGGGCGCCGAGAGACCCAGTACTTC
>TRBV7-7|TRBJ1-6|NA|NA
CASSHGYSVSPLHF
TGTGCTAGCAGCCATGGTTACAGTGTTTCACCCCTCCACTTT
>TRBV2|TRBJ2-7|NA|few
CASSVGGPYEQYF
TGTGCCAGCAGTGTCGGGGGTCCCTACGAGCAGTACTTC
>TRBV3-1/TRBV3-2|TRBJ2-3|NA|NA
CASSQAGGDTQYF
TGTGCCAGCAGCCAAGCAGGTGGGGATACGCAGTATTTT
>TRBV19|TRBJ2-7|NA|NA
CASSIKGQHYEQYF
TGTGCCAGTAGTATCAAGGGGCAACACTACGAGCAGTACTTC
>TRBV6-5|TRBJ2-2|NA|NA
CASSYGPNTGELFF
TGTGCCAGCAGTTACGGGCCGAACACCGGGGAGCTGTTTTTT
>TRBV6-6|TRBJ2-3|NA|NA
CASSYRQGSDTQYF
TGTGCCAGCAGTTACCGCCAGGGATCAGATACGCAGTATTTT
>TRBV10-3|TRBJ1-5|NA|NA
CAISGEGTQPQHF
TGTGCCATCAGTGGGGAGGGGACTCAGCCCCAGCATTTT
>TRBV11-3|TRBJ2-7|NA|NA
CASSSRDTAYEQYF
TGTGCCAGCAGCTCCCGGGACACGGCCTACGAGCAGTACTTC
>TRBV6-1|TRBJ2-2|NA|NA
CASSEVRGGTGELFF
TGTGCCAGCAGTGAAGTGAGGGGGGGCACCGGGGAGCTGTTTTTT
>TRBV6-5|TRBJ1-1|NA|NA
CASSKGTQGNTEAFF
TGTGCCAGCAGCAAAGGTACGCAGGGAAACACTGAAGCTTTCTTT